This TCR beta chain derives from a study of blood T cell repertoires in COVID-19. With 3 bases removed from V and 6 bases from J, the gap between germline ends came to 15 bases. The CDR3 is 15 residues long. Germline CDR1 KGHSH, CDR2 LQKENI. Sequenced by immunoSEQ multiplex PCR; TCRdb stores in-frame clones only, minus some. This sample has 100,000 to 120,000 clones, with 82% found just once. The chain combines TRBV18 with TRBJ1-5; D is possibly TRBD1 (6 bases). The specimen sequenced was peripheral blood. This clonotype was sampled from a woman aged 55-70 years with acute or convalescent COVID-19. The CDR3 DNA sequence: TGTGCCAGCTCACCCGAGGGGGGGGCTGTTCAGCCCCAGCATTTT. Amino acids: CASSPEGGAVQPQHF.